These 17 T cell receptor beta chains were all obtained from the same sample, sequenced in a study of blood T cell repertoires in COVID-19. The protocol was immunoSEQ multiplex PCR, while the TCRdb copy is restricted to in-frame clones and leaves out a portion. This table holds 120,000 to 150,000 clones, 75% to 85% found once. Material: peripheral blood. The receptors derive from a woman aged 45 to 65 with acute or convalescent COVID-19.

The chain employs TRBV11-3 and TRBJ2-4; possibly TRBD1 for D (5 bases). Looked up from germline, CDR1 is SGHNT and CDR2 is YENEEA. The CDR3 length is 10 residues. The CDR3 region has the DNA TGTGGCCAGGGTTGGGACATTCAGTACTTC. Translated: CGQGWDIQYF.

This clone was detected only once. The chain is built from TRBV28 and TRBJ1-3, with 8 bases identical to TRBD1. The CDR3 runs 15 residues. The germline V gene has CDR1 MDHEN and CDR2 SYDVKM. V lost 4 bases to trimming and J lost 4 bases; unmatched junction nucleotides: 6. The CDR3 region has the DNA TGTGCCAGCAGTTCGACAGGGGATTCAGGAAACACCATATATTTT. As protein: CASSSTGDSGNTIYF.

This chain joins TRBV7-3 and TRBJ2-1; TRBD2 matches 8 bases. In germline, CDR1 is SGHTA, CDR2 FQGTGA. CDR3 size: 15 residues. Trimming at V came to 1 base and at J to 5 bases, leaving 4 bases not matched to a gene. The CDR3 nucleotides are TGTGCCAGCAGCTTAAGTACTAGCGGAAACAATGAGCAGTTCTTC. Residues: CASSLSTSGNNEQFF.

The rearrangement links TRBV7-2 to TRBJ1-2, with a tentative D call TRBD1 (5 bases). Trimming stripped 3 bases from V and 0 bases from J, with 11 bases between. The CDR3 consists of 15 residues. CDR1 SGHTA and CDR2 FQGNSA come from the germline V gene. This chain's CDR3 is CASSFEDTTNYGYTF. The CDR3 DNA reads TGTGCCAGCAGCTTTGAGGACACAACTAACTATGGCTACACCTTC.

CDR3: CASSHLGGDTQYF. The DNA of the CDR3 is TGTGCCAGCAGCCACTTGGGGGGAGATACGCAGTATTTT. V and J are TRBV11-2 and TRBJ2-3; weak D call: TRBD2 (6 bases). Deletions cut 5 bases from V and 5 bases from J, with 11 bases between. CDR3 length: 13 residues. The germline V gene has CDR1 SGHAT and CDR2 FQNNGV.

The chain carries TRBV27 and TRBJ2-1; D may be TRBD2 (5 bases). Per the germline V gene, CDR1 is MNHEY and CDR2 is SMNVEV (reference sequence). The ends were cut back, 11 bases at V and 5 bases at J, with 16 bases in the middle. The CDR3 runs 13 residues. The CDR3, as DNA: TGTGCCGCGGCCGGTCACGGGAACAATGAGCAGTTCTTC. Translated, it gives CAAAGHGNNEQFF.

This rearrangement joins TRBV28 to TRBJ2-1, with 7 bases matching TRBD1. CDR3 size: 14 residues. Germline trimming cut 6 bases from V and 3 bases from J; bases unmatched to any gene: 5. Germline-derived CDR1 and CDR2 are MDHEN and SYDVKM. CDR3 coding DNA: TGTGCCAGCAGGCATAACAGGGGCTACAATGAGCAGTTCTTC. It encodes CASRHNRGYNEQFF.

The chain couples TRBV25-1 to TRBJ2-2, with unresolved D. V was shortened by 0 bases and J by 7 bases, with 6 bases between the two germline ends. This CDR3 is built from 13 residues. Germline assignment: CDR1 MGHDK and CDR2 SYGVNS. CDR3 in amino acids: CASSEYRVGELFF. The CDR3, as DNA: TGTGCCAGCAGTGAATATAGAGTCGGGGAGCTGTTTTTT.

The chain recombines TRBV6-2 or TRBV6-3 with TRBJ2-4; 8 bases are a match to TRBD2. CDR3 length equals 15 residues. The V and J ends lost 6 bases and 10 bases, in that order; junction bases with no gene match: 14. Germline CDR1 MNHEY, CDR2 SVGEGT. CDR3: CASSDALGGDRIQYF. CDR3 DNA: TGTGCCAGCAGCGACGCCCTCGGGGGGGACCGTATTCAGTACTTC.

This clone occurred once. This chain connects TRBV6-2 or TRBV6-3 to TRBJ2-3; possibly TRBD2 for D (5 bases). V was pared by 0 bases and J by 0 bases, with 10 bases between. CDR1 MNHEY and CDR2 SVGEGT come from the germline V gene. The CDR3 extends over 16 amino acids. For the CDR3, the DNA is TGTGCCAGCAGTTACTCGCCTAGCTTTAGCACAGATACGCAGTATTTT. Protein: CASSYSPSFSTDTQYF.

J is TRBJ2-1 and V is TRBV7-6; D is undetermined. The CDR3 has 13 amino acids. Germline CDR1 reads SGHVS; CDR2 reads FNYEAQ. Deletions cut 2 bases from V and 4 bases from J, with 6 bases between. The chain's CDR3 is CASSLPTYNEQFF. CDR3 nucleotide sequence: TGTGCCAGCAGCTTACCCACTTACAATGAGCAGTTCTTC.

This chain joins TRBV6-1 and TRBJ1-5; 8 bases match TRBD1. CDR1 is MNHNS, CDR2 SASEGT, per germline. Trimming at V came to 8 bases and at J to 7 bases, leaving 4 bases not matched to a gene. The CDR3 contains 12 residues. CDR3 sequence (DNA): TGTGCCAGCGACAGGGGCAGCCAGCCCCAGCATTTT. Translation: CASDRGSQPQHF.

The V and J genes are TRBV7-3 and TRBJ2-2, with TRBD2 identical over 8 bases. The germline CDR1 and CDR2 sequences are SGHTA and FQGTGA. The J segment lost 6 bases and the V segment lost 5 bases, leaving 14 bases of the junction unmatched. This CDR3 contains 17 residues. CDR3 sequence (DNA): TGTGCCAGCAGCCCGGGGGGGACATTTACTGAGTCCGGGGAGCTGTTTTTT. Its translation is CASSPGGTFTESGELFF.

This clone has only a few counts. CDR3 in amino acids: CASSQGGYSNQPQHF. CDR3 nucleotide sequence: TGTGCCAGCAGCCAAGGAGGGTATAGCAATCAGCCCCAGCATTTT. The chain carries TRBV14 and TRBJ1-5; no firm D call. The CDR3 totals 15 residues. The germline V gene has CDR1 SGHDN and CDR2 FVKESK. V was trimmed by 1 base and J by 0 bases, leaving 7 bases between them.

This clone was seen once. J is TRBJ2-6 and V is TRBV28; D call uncertain. Per germline, CDR1 MDHEN and CDR2 SYDVKM. This CDR3 comprises 15 residues. The germline V and J ends were trimmed by 6 bases and 0 bases, with 9 bases remaining between them. CDR3 coding DNA: TGTGCCAGCAGACAAGGAGTCTCTGGGGCCAACGTCCTGACTTTC. It translates to CASRQGVSGANVLTF.

The CDR3 coding sequence is TGTGCCAGCAGCCTCGAGGGGGAAGAGACCCAGTACTTC. This translates into CASSLEGEETQYF. The chain has TRBV7-2 and TRBJ2-5, with D maybe TRBD1 (6 bases). The CDR3 runs to 13 residues. With 5 bases removed from V and 3 bases from J, the gap between germline ends came to 10 bases. The germline gives CDR1 SGHTA, CDR2 FQGNSA.

The rearrangement joins TRBV7-9 to TRBJ2-7; TRBD1 matches at 11 bases. The CDR3 totals 14 residues. CDR1 is SEHNR, CDR2 FQNEAQ, per germline (reference sequence). V was clipped by 2 bases and J by 11 bases; unmatched bases: 8. The CDR3 DNA reads as TGTGCCAGCAGCTTAAGAGTGGGACAGGGGGAGGAGTACTTC. Protein product: CASSLRVGQGEEYF.